This T cell receptor beta chain was documented in a study of post-analysis software for immune sequencing data. As for the study in general: Relapsing-remitting, secondary progressive and progressive-relapsing multiple sclerosis were all included among the disease courses. Overall study findings and caveats: Patients carried roughly 5 TRBV segments more frequently than controls did, and TRBV5-6, TRBV5-1 and TRBV20-1 were among them. Clustering by F measure revealed strong co-clustering among samples prepared together in one batch.

The TCR beta cDNA libraries contained unique molecular identifiers. From around 1 to 9.1 million T cells, about 500,000 cDNA molecules were obtained. TCRdb ran MiXCR on the PCR reads and lists one entry per CDR3 protein. The data show 650,000 to 850,000 distinct CDR3 sequences, around 42% seen once. This clonotype was recorded a few times. The antigen is unknown. Germline V lookup: CDR1 SQVTM, CDR2 ANQGSEA. This CDR3 has 12 amino acids. Trimming left V 3 bases short and J 8 bases short, with 13 bases between. The origin of this receptor is a girl between 10 and 17 years old with multiple sclerosis. The rearrangement joins TRBV29-1 to TRBJ1-2; no reliable D call. Sequenced input: blood. The CDR3 sequence is CSVDNVRVGYTF. Here the CDR3 DNA reads TGCAGCGTTGATAACGTCCGGGTCGGCTACACCTTC.